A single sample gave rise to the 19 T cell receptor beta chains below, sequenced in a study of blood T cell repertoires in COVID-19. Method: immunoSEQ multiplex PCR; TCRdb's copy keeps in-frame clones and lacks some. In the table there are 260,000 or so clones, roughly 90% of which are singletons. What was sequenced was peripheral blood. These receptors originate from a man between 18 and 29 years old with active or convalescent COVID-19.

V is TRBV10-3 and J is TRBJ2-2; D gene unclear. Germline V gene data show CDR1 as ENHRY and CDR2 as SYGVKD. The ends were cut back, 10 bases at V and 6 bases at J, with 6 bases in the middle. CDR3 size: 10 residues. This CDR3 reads CATLSGELFF. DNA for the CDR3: TGTGCCACCCTTTCCGGGGAGCTGTTTTTT.

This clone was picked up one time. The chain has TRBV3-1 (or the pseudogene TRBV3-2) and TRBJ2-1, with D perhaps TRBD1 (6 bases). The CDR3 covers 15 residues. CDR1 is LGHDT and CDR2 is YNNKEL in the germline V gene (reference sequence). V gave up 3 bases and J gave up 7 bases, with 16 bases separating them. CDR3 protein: CASSHGRGIGNEQFF. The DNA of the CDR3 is TGTGCCAGCAGCCATGGCAGGGGAATTGGGAATGAGCAGTTCTTC.

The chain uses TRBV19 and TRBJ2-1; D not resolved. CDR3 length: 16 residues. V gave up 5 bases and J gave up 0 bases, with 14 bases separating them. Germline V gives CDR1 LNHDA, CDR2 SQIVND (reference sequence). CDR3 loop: CASSLIYLSSYNEQFF. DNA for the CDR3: TGTGCCAGTAGTTTGATCTACCTAAGCTCCTACAATGAGCAGTTCTTC.

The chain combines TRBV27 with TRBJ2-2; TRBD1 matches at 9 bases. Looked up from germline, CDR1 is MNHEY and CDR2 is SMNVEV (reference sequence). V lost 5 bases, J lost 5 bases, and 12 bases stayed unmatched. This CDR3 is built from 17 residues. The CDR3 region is CASSPIQGASWTGELFF. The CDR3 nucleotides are TGTGCCAGCAGTCCAATACAGGGGGCGAGTTGGACCGGGGAGCTGTTTTTT.

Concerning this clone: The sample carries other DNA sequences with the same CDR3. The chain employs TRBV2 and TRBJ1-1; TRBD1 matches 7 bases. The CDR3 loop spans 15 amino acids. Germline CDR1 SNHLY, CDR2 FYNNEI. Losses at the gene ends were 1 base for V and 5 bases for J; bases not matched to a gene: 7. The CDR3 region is CASSEVRGGGTEAFF. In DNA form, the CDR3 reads TGTGCCAGCAGTGAAGTACGAGGGGGCGGAACTGAAGCTTTCTTT.

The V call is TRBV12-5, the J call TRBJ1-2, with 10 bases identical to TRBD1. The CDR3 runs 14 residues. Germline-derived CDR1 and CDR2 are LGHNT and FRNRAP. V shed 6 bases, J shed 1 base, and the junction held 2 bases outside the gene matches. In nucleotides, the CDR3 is TGTGCTAGTGGCGGGACAGGGGATAACTATGGCTACACCTTC. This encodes CASGGTGDNYGYTF.

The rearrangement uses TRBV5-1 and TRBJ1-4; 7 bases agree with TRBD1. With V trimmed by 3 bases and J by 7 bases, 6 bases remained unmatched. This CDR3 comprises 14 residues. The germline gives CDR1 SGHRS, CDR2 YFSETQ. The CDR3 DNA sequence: TGCGCCAGCAGCTGGGGGACAGTTGGTGAAAAACTGTTTTTT. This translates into CASSWGTVGEKLFF.

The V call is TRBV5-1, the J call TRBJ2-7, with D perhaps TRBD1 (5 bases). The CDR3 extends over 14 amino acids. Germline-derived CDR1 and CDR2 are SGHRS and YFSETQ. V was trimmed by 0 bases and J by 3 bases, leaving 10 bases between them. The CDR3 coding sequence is TGCGCCAGCAGCTTGGGTCCAGGGAACTACGAGCAGTACTTC. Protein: CASSLGPGNYEQYF.

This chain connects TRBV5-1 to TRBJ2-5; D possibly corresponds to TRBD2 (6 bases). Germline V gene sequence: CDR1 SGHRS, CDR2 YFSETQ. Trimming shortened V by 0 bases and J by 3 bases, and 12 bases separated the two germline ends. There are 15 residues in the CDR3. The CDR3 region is CASSLAGRGEETQYF. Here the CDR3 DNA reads TGCGCCAGCAGCTTGGCCGGGAGAGGGGAAGAGACCCAGTACTTC.

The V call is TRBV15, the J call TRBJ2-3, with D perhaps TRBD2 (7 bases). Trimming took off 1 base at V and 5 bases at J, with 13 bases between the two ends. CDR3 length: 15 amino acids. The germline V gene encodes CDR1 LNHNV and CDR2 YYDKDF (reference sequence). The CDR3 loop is CATSRAGGAGDTQYF. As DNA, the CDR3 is TGTGCCACCAGCAGAGCTGGGGGGGCCGGAGATACGCAGTATTTT.

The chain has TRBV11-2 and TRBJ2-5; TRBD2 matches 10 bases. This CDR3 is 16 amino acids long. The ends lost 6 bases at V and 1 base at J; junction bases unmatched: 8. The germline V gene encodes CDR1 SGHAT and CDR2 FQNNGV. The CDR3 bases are TGTGCCAGCAGATCCGGTCTAGCGGGGGCCCAAGAGACCCAGTACTTC. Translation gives CASRSGLAGAQETQYF.

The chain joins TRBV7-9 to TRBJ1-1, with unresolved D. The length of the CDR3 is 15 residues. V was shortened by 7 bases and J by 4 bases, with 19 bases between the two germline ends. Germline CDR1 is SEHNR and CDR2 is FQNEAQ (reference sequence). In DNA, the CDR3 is TGTGCCAGCACCCCTGGTTGGCGGAATTTCACTGAAGCTTTCTTT. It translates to CASTPGWRNFTEAFF.

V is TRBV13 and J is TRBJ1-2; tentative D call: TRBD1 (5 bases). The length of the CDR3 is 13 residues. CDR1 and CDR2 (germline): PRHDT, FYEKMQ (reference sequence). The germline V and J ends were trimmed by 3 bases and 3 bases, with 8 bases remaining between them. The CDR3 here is CASSFGGYYGYTF. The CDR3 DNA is TGTGCCAGCAGCTTCGGGGGGTACTATGGCTACACCTTC.

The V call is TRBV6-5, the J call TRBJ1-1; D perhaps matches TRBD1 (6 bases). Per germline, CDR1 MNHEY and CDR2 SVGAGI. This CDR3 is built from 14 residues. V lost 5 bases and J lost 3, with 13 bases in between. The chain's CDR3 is CASSQQGPHTEAFF. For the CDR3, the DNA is TGTGCCAGCAGTCAACAGGGCCCCCACACTGAAGCTTTCTTT.

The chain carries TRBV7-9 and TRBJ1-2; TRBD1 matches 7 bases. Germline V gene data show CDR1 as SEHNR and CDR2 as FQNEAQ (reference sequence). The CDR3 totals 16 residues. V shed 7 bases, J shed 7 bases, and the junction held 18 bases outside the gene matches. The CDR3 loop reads CASTSTGSGLIRGYTF. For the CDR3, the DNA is TGTGCCAGCACCTCGACAGGGTCGGGCTTAATCCGTGGCTACACCTTC.

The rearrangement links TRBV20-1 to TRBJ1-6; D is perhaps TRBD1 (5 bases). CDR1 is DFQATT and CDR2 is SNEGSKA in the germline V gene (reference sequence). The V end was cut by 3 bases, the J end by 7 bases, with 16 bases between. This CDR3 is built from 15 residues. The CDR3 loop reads CSASSQAHRNSPLHF. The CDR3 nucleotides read TGCAGTGCTAGTAGCCAGGCGCACAGGAATTCACCCCTCCACTTT.

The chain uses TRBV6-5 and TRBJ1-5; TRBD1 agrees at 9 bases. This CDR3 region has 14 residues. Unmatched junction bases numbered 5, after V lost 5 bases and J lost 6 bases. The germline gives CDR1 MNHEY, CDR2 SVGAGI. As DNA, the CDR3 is TGTGCCAGCAGTCAAACAGGGGGCCCTCAGCCCCAGCATTTT. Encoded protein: CASSQTGGPQPQHF.

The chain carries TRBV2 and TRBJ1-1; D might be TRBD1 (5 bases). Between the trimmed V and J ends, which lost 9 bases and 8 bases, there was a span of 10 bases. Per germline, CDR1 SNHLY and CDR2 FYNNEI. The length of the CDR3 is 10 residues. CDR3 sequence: CASSGVEAFF. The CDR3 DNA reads TGTGCCAGTTCGGGGGTGGAAGCTTTCTTT.

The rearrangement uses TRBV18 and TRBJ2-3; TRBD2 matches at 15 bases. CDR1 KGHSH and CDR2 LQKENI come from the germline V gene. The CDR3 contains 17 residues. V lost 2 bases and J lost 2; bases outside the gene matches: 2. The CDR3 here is CASSPGLAGGNTDTQYF. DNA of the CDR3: TGTGCCAGCTCACCAGGACTAGCGGGGGGGAACACAGATACGCAGTATTTT. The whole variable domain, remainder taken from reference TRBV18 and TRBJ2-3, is NAGVMQNPRHLVRRRGQEARLRCSPMKGHSHVYWYRQLPEEGLKFMVYLQKENIIDESGMPKERFSAEFPKEGPSILRIQQVVRGDSAAYFCASSPGLAGGNTDTQYFGPGTRLTVL.